A single TCR beta chain is shown here with its context. The CDR3 covers 15 residues. From germline, CDR1 is LGHNA and CDR2 YNFKEQ. V dropped 0 bases and J dropped 7 bases, with 14 bases sitting between them. This sample stems from a study of T cell changes during pregnancy in multiple sclerosis. The data were produced by immunoSEQ multiplex PCR, yet TCRdb's version contains in-frame clones alone and is incomplete. The table has tens of thousands of clones, about 87% seen once; the top ten hold roughly 4.9%. The chain has TRBV4-2 and TRBJ2-3; TRBD2 is a possible D gene (5 bases). Sequences were derived from peripheral blood, sampled in the first trimester of pregnancy. This TCR was recovered from a female donor in good health, enrolled as a control in a pregnancy study. The CDR3 region is CASSQDSTSLNTQYF. In nucleotides, the CDR3 is TGTGCCAGCAGCCAAGATTCAACTAGTCTAAATACGCAGTATTTT.